This entry is about one TCR beta chain. This record comes from a study of shared T cell receptors in the human thymus. The CDR3 is 15 amino acids. The germline V gene encodes CDR1 SSHAT and CDR2 FNYEAQ (reference sequence). The assay was immunoSEQ multiplex PCR, and TCRdb's table has in-frame clones only and misses some. The table shows over 650,000 clones, with 70% to 90% occurring only once. This sample was shared with a second study, whose subject was human thymus T cells. That report adds: Corrective heart surgery yielded resections, and these provided the thymus tissue. Biased V and J segment usage appeared in thymus and peripheral blood.

The chain uses TRBV7-7 and TRBJ2-5, with 7 nucleotides matching TRBD2. The sequenced sample was thymocytes. This receptor was identified in a boy younger than two with a congenital heart defect. This CDR3 is CASSPRLAEQETQYF. The CDR3 region has the DNA TGTGCTAGCTCTCCCCGTCTAGCGGAACAAGAGACCCAGTACTTC.